This T cell receptor beta chain comes out of a study of identical twins. General study results and limits: Fewer insertions were carried by abundant cord blood beta clonotypes, but none was seen in memory repertoires.

On this clonotype itself: The target antigen is unknown.

Germline CDR1 MGHRA, CDR2 YSYEKL. This CDR3 spans 17 amino acids. Trimming cost V 1 base and J 7 bases; bases outside gene matches: 13. Template switching supplied a universal primer site; unique molecular identifiers were carried on the cDNA. One entry per CDR3 protein, called by TCRdb with MiXCR from the 5' RACE reads. The sample lists 350,000 or so distinct CDR3 sequences, more than 9% occurring once. This sample also belongs to another study, concerning yellow fever vaccine responses in identical twins.

The rearrangement uses TRBV4-1 and TRBJ1-2, with 9 bases fitting TRBD1. This TCR was sampled from a woman under 30 in good health. Sequenced sample: CD8+ T cells sorted from blood. In nucleotides, the CDR3 is TGCGCCAGCAGCCAAGTCCCGGGACAGGGTACGTCGGGTGGCTACACCTTC. Protein product: CASSQVPGQGTSGGYTF.